Following are 5 T cell receptor beta chains from one sample sequenced in a study of T cell responses to AZD1222 COVID-19 vaccine. TCRdb keeps only in-frame clones here, not all; method: immunoSEQ multiplex PCR. This sample has about 140,000 clones; 70% to 90% occur once, and the top ten carry around 3.6%. The input for sequencing was peripheral blood, taken on day 0 of AZD1222 vaccination. The receptors here all came from an adult in good health.

The chain recombines TRBV30 with TRBJ1-6; D gene unclear. Trimming removed 2 bases at V and 8 bases at J, with 10 bases between. This CDR3 has 13 residues. The V gene's germline CDR1 is GTSNPN and CDR2 SVGIG (reference sequence). The CDR3 sequence is CAWSLVGDSPLHF. Here the CDR3 DNA reads TGTGCCTGGAGTTTGGTTGGGGATTCACCCCTCCACTTT.

The V gene is TRBV3-1 (or the pseudogene TRBV3-2), the J gene TRBJ2-7; D may be TRBD1 (5 bases). There are 14 residues in the CDR3. Germline-derived CDR1 and CDR2 are LGHDT and YNNKEL (reference sequence). V was shortened by 5 bases and J by 1 base, with 12 bases between the two germline ends. In DNA form, the CDR3 reads TGTGCCAGCAGCAAAAGAGGACATTCCTACGAGCAGTACTTC. Residues: CASSKRGHSYEQYF.

The chain employs TRBV19 and TRBJ2-2; D unclear. Trimming left V 3 bases short and J 0 bases short, with 11 bases between. The length of the CDR3 is 16 residues. Germline assignment: CDR1 LNHDA and CDR2 SQIVND (reference sequence). CDR3 DNA: TGTGCCAGTAGTATCATTCGGAACACGAACACCGGGGAGCTGTTTTTT. Protein: CASSIIRNTNTGELFF.

The chain has TRBV18 and TRBJ1-3, with D possibly TRBD1 on 5 matching bases. The germline V gene encodes CDR1 KGHSH and CDR2 LQKENI. Trimming stripped 4 bases from V and 4 bases from J, with 14 bases between. The CDR3 loop spans 15 amino acids. In DNA form, the CDR3 reads TGTGCCAGCTCACTCGCCAGACAGTCCGGAAACACCATATATTTT. Amino acids: CASSLARQSGNTIYF.

This sequence joins TRBV6-5 and TRBJ1-5; TRBD1 might be the D (5 bases). The germline gives CDR1 MNHEY, CDR2 SVGAGI. This CDR3 region has 15 residues. V was pared by 6 bases and J by 2 bases, with 14 bases between. In DNA, the CDR3 is TGTGCCAGCAGACCCCTCCGGGACGGCAATCAGCCCCAGCATTTT. Translated, it gives CASRPLRDGNQPQHF.